Sequencing of this T cell receptor (beta chain) was carried out in a study of T-cell reconstitution after alpha-beta-depleted transplantation in children. Preparing the TCRbeta library involved the use of unique molecular identifiers. From the PCR reads, TCRdb called clonotypes with MiXCR, one entry per CDR3 protein. The table lists hundreds of thousands of distinct CDR3 sequences, under 15% of them singletons. General study results and limits: Surviving recipient T cells and thymic progenitors accounted for the high day-60 TCRbeta diversity observed in some patients. T-cell counts and diversity at one year post-transplant came mainly from newly produced T cells.

Germline V lookup: CDR1 SEHNR, CDR2 FQNEAQ (reference sequence). The CDR3 is 11 amino acids. The V end was cut by 5 bases, the J end by 11 bases, with 12 bases between. As concerns this clonotype: Its specificity is unknown.

The clonotype comes from a girl aged 2-10 years with congenital amegakaryocytic thrombocytopenia, due to receive a stem cell transplant. This rearrangement joins TRBV7-9 to TRBJ2-5; D is uncertain. The sequencing used PBMCs, collected before TCRalphabeta/CD19-depleted stem cell transplant. The CDR3 region is CASSPYLQQYF. The CDR3 DNA follows: TGTGCCAGCAGCCCCTACCTTCAACAGTACTTC.